The 27 T cell receptor beta chains in this list originate from one sample, sequenced in a study of shared clonotypes between healthy human individuals (TCRdb year 2020). Receptor libraries were prepared by the immunoSEQ multiplex PCR assay. Sourced from immuneACCESS, this table was stored by TCRdb with only in-frame sequences that have V and J called. A share of the clones is absent; for the studies checked, an unresolved V gene accounts for under half, and the remainder has no known explanation. The sample table shows over a million clones, and roughly 74% are seen once. The ten largest clones add up to approximately 0.5% of the sample. The sequencing input was memory CD4+ T cells from PBMCs. The cell subset or site label of this sample denotes: CD45RA-negative fraction. The receptors shown here come from a man between 18 and 35 years old in good health. Some clones in this sample may be carry-over from other donors' samples.

The gene calls are TRBV7-9 and TRBJ2-3, with 9 bases identical to TRBD2. CDR3 length: 16 amino acids. Germline V gives CDR1 SEHNR, CDR2 FQNEAQ (reference sequence). J was trimmed by 4 bases and V by 1 base; bases with no gene match: 6. This CDR3 reads CASSLGLAGSADTQYF. The CDR3 region has the DNA TGTGCCAGCAGCTTAGGTCTAGCGGGATCCGCAGATACGCAGTATTTT.

Worth noting for this clone: Mismatch with germline at one junction end may stem from a read error. Other DNA sequences in this specimen translate into the identical CDR3. V is TRBV7-2 and J is TRBJ2-7, with D possibly being TRBD1 (6 bases). The CDR3 covers 14 residues. Germline assignment: CDR1 SGHTA and CDR2 FQGNSA. This CDR3 is CASSLGTASYEQYF. The CDR3 region has the DNA TGTGCCAGCAGCTTAGGGACAGCTTCCTACGAGCAATACTTC.

This sequence joins TRBV5-1 and TRBJ2-3; 10 nucleotides line up with TRBD2. V lost 3 bases to trimming and J lost 6 bases; unmatched junction nucleotides: 16. CDR1 is SGHRS and CDR2 is YFSETQ in the germline V gene. CDR3 length equals 18 residues. The CDR3 loop is CASSSHHPQREGPDTQYF. CDR3 coding DNA: TGCGCCAGCAGCTCACATCACCCCCAGCGGGAGGGTCCGGATACGCAGTATTTT.

Details on this clone: The identical CDR3 is also encoded by other nucleotide sequences in the sample. J is TRBJ2-1 and V is TRBV9; 9 nucleotides agree with TRBD2. Trimming removed 0 bases from V and 3 bases from J; junction bases left unmatched: 4. This CDR3 region has 16 residues. Per the germline V gene, CDR1 is SGDLS and CDR2 is YYNGEE. CDR3 bases: TGTGCCAGCAGCGTAGGGGGACTAGCAGACTACAATGAGCAGTTCTTC. It yields the protein CASSVGGLADYNEQFF.

The CDR3 sequence is CASSLESSRAFF. The DNA of the CDR3 is TGTGCCAGCAGCTTGGAGAGCTCGCGAGCTTTCTTT. V gene TRBV5-8 combines with J gene TRBJ1-1, with unresolved D. The ends were cut back, 0 bases at V and 10 bases at J, with 10 bases in the middle. The CDR3 has 12 residues. CDR1 SGHTS and CDR2 YDEGEE come from the germline V gene.

The chain uses TRBV5-1 and TRBJ2-1, with 8 bases lining up with TRBD2. CDR1 and CDR2 (germline): SGHRS, YFSETQ. The V segment lost 4 bases and the J segment 6 bases; nucleotides outside the gene matches: 9. This CDR3 is 15 amino acids long. The CDR3 reads CASSNGLASLNEQFF. CDR3 coding DNA: TGCGCCAGCAGCAACGGACTAGCCAGTCTCAATGAGCAGTTCTTC. The variable domain in full, completed from reference TRBV5-1 and TRBJ2-1, reads KAGVTQTPRYLIKTRGQQVTLSCSPISGHRSVSWYQQTPGQGLQFLFEYFSETQRNKGNFPGRFSGRQFSNSRSEMNVSTLELGDSALYLCASSNGLASLNEQFFGPGTRLTVL.

This clone has just one count. The chain recombines TRBV18 with TRBJ2-1, with a weak D call TRBD2 (5 bases). Trimming took off 5 bases at V and 6 bases at J, with 8 bases between the two ends. The CDR3 sequence is 12 residues long. Germline CDR1 is KGHSH and CDR2 is LQKENI. CDR3 DNA sequence: TGTGCCAGCTCAGCTAGCCGCAATGAGCAGTTCTTC. Translation: CASSASRNEQFF.

This chain's CDR3 is CAKWGFQYF. CDR3 in DNA: TGTGCCAAGTGGGGATTTCAGTACTTC. The rearrangement links TRBV21-1 to TRBJ2-4. TRBV21-1 is deemed a pseudogene. The CDR3 contains 9 residues.

As regards this clone: This same CDR3 is encoded by further DNA sequences in the sample. The chain carries TRBV5-1 and TRBJ1-3; D remains unclear. The germline CDR1 and CDR2 sequences are SGHRS and YFSETQ. The CDR3 loop spans 13 amino acids. Trimming took 4 bases from V and 1 from J, leaving 6 bases between them. In DNA form, the CDR3 reads TGCGCCAGCAGCCTCGGGTCTGGAAACACCATATATTTT. This encodes CASSLGSGNTIYF.

V and J are TRBV19 and TRBJ1-1, with D unclear. V gave up 6 bases and J gave up 0 bases, with 20 bases separating them. The germline V gene has CDR1 LNHDA and CDR2 SQIVND (reference sequence). The CDR3 has 17 residues. The CDR3 DNA follows: TGTGCCAGTAGATTAGCTATAACGAGGGATTTGAACACTGAAGCTTTCTTT. As protein: CASRLAITRDLNTEAFF.

This clone has more than one count but fewer than ten. The rearrangement uses TRBV7-2 and TRBJ1-2, with no clear D. Germline V gene sequence: CDR1 SGHTA, CDR2 FQGNSA. The CDR3 covers 15 residues. V lost 1 base and J lost 4, with 13 bases in between. In DNA, the CDR3 is TGTGCCAGCAGCTTAGGCCCCCTCGGAGTCTATGGCTACACCTTC. Translation: CASSLGPLGVYGYTF.

This clone has only one observation. The V call is TRBV2, the J call TRBJ2-7, with 9 bases identical to TRBD2. V was pared by 3 bases and J by 0 bases, with 3 bases of the junction left unmatched. CDR3 size: 15 residues. Looked up from germline, CDR1 is SNHLY and CDR2 is FYNNEI. In DNA form, the CDR3 reads TGTGCCAGCAGTGAGACTAGCGGCTTCTCCTACGAGCAGTACTTC. Translation: CASSETSGFSYEQYF.

The chain has TRBV4-1 and TRBJ1-3; 10 bases fit TRBD1. CDR3 length equals 18 residues. Germline CDR1 and CDR2: MGHRA and YSYEKL. Losses at the gene ends were 4 bases for V and 5 bases for J; bases not matched to a gene: 14. The CDR3: CASSRGQGDGSARNTIYF. CDR3 sequence (DNA): TGCGCCAGCAGCCGAGGACAGGGGGACGGTTCGGCGAGAAACACCATATATTTT.

This clone was found a few times. The rearrangement joins TRBV7-2 to TRBJ2-5; 7 bases align to TRBD1. After removal of 5 bases from V and 2 bases from J, the junction contained 5 bases not matched to a gene. The CDR3 covers 14 residues. CDR1 is SGHTA and CDR2 is FQGNSA in the germline V gene. CDR3 protein: CASSPPGGQETQYF. CDR3 nucleotides: TGTGCCAGCAGCCCCCCAGGGGGACAAGAGACCCAGTACTTC.

This sequence joins TRBV28 and TRBJ2-7; 16 bases fit TRBD2. V gave up 4 bases and J gave up 6 bases; unmatched junction bases: 9. Germline V gene data show CDR1 as MDHEN and CDR2 as SYDVKM. This CDR3 has 17 residues. The CDR3 DNA reads TGTGCCAGCAGTTCCGGGGGGACTAGCGGGAGGGCCGTCGAGCAGTACTTC. The encoded protein is CASSSGGTSGRAVEQYF.

This chain uses TRBV28 with TRBJ2-5, with D perhaps matching TRBD1 (6 bases). The germline V gene encodes CDR1 MDHEN and CDR2 SYDVKM. The CDR3 totals 14 residues. The V and J ends lost 5 bases and 2 bases respectively, with 12 bases between them. For the CDR3, the DNA is TGTGCCAGCAGTCTTAACAGGGATCAAGAGACCCAGTACTTC. Its translation is CASSLNRDQETQYF.

The chain has TRBV28 and TRBJ1-2, with D tentatively TRBD1 (5 bases). This CDR3 is 14 amino acids long. Germline CDR1 is MDHEN and CDR2 is SYDVKM. The V end lost 4 bases, the J end lost 8 bases, and 17 bases lay between the germline ends. The CDR3 here is CASSSANRLPGYTF. The CDR3 DNA follows: TGTGCCAGCAGTTCGGCAAACAGGCTCCCAGGCTACACCTTC.

The CDR3 here is CASSSVWANEKLFF. In DNA form, the CDR3 reads TGTGCCAGCAGCTCGGTTTGGGCTAATGAAAAACTGTTTTTT. V gene TRBV14 combines with J gene TRBJ1-4; the D is unclear. Germline CDR1 reads SGHDN; CDR2 reads FVKESK. The CDR3 contains 14 residues. Trimming stripped 5 bases from V and 3 bases from J, with 10 bases between.

This chain connects TRBV4-2 to TRBJ1-1; a weak D match, TRBD1 (6 bases). Germline V gene lookup returns CDR1 LGHNA and CDR2 YNFKEQ. This CDR3 region has 14 residues. V lost 4 bases and J lost 1, with 10 bases in between. This chain's CDR3 is CASSRVGGNTEAFF. The CDR3 region has the DNA TGTGCCAGCAGCCGAGTAGGGGGGAACACTGAAGCTTTCTTT.

The chain is built from TRBV6-1 and TRBJ2-7, with D possibly being TRBD2 (6 bases). CDR1 and CDR2 (germline): MNHNS, SASEGT. V was shortened by 4 bases and J by 6 bases, with 16 bases between the two germline ends. This CDR3 has 14 amino acids. The CDR3 loop is CASSVASEYSEQYF. DNA of the CDR3: TGTGCCAGCAGTGTGGCTAGCGAATACTCCGAGCAGTACTTC.

This clone appeared many times. The same CDR3 can be traced to other DNA sequences in this sample. The chain is built from TRBV28 and TRBJ2-7, with a weak D call TRBD2 (5 bases). The CDR3 runs to 14 residues. Deletions cut 4 bases from V and 0 bases from J, with 10 bases between. Germline V lookup: CDR1 MDHEN, CDR2 SYDVKM. The chain's CDR3 is CASSSPGDSYEQYF. Here the CDR3 DNA reads TGTGCCAGCAGTTCCCCCGGGGACTCCTACGAGCAGTACTTC.

This rearrangement joins TRBV16 to TRBJ2-1; tentatively, D is TRBD1 or TRBD2 (6 bases each). There are 13 residues in the CDR3. Per the germline V gene, CDR1 is KGHSY and CDR2 is FQNENV. Between the trimmed V and J ends, which lost 0 bases and 9 bases, there was a span of 9 bases. CDR3 coding DNA: TGTGCCAGCAGCCAATCCGGGGGCACTGAGCAGTTCTTC. Translated, it gives CASSQSGGTEQFF.

The genes are TRBV5-8 and TRBJ2-7; either TRBD1 or TRBD2 may supply D (6 bases each). This CDR3 contains 14 residues. V was pared by 0 bases and J by 3 bases, with 10 bases between. Germline V gene data show CDR1 as SGHTS and CDR2 as YDEGEE. DNA of the CDR3: TGTGCCAGCAGCTTGGGCGGGACAATCTACGAGCAGTACTTC. This sequence encodes CASSLGGTIYEQYF. The variable domain in full, completed from reference TRBV5-8 and TRBJ2-7, reads EAGVTQSPTHLIKTRGQQATLRCSPISGHTSVYWYQQALGLGLQFLLWYDEGEERNRGNFPPRFSGRQFPNYSSELNVNALELEDSALYLCASSLGGTIYEQYFGPGTRLTVT.

This clone was seen more than once but under ten times. Since a far larger clone is one base different, this is likely a read error. The rearrangement links TRBV11-3 to TRBJ2-3; the D is unclear. The CDR3 sequence is 12 residues long. In germline, CDR1 is SGHNT, CDR2 YENEEA. V was cut by 0 bases and J by 2 bases, with 0 bases left in between. CDR3 loop: CASSLDTDTQYF. The CDR3 nucleotides are TGTGCCAGCAGCTTAGACACAGATACGCAGTATTTT.

The chain links TRBV10-3 to TRBJ2-7; weak D call: TRBD2 (5 bases). V gave up 11 bases and J gave up 0 bases, with 17 bases separating them. Looked up from germline, CDR1 is ENHRY and CDR2 is SYGVKD. This CDR3 has 14 amino acids. Here the CDR3 DNA reads TGTGCCTCAAGGAACGAGCGGAGCTCCTACGAGCAGTACTTC. Translating gives CASRNERSSYEQYF.

This clone was observed a handful of times. CDR3 in amino acids: CASSGGIHQPQHF. CDR3 bases: TGTGCCAGCAGTGGAGGGATCCATCAGCCCCAGCATTTT. The J gene is TRBJ1-5, the V gene TRBV6-4; D uncertain. The CDR3 has 13 amino acids. The V gene's germline CDR1 is MRHNA and CDR2 SNTAGT. Trimming left V 4 bases short and J 5 bases short, with 9 bases between.

The chain has TRBV21-1 and TRBJ2-5; TRBD1, the D gene given by the table, was not confirmed from the DNA. TRBV21-1 constitutes a pseudogene. The CDR3 contains 17 residues. This CDR3 is CASTQVSGTQKTKTQYF. In DNA, the CDR3 is TGTGCCAGCACACAAGTTTCGGGGACACAAAAAACGAAGACCCAGTACTTC.